This TCR beta chain was sequenced in a study of T cell responses to AZD1222 COVID-19 vaccine. General study results and limits: Spike-specific TCR breadth and depth were elevated following two AZD1222 doses.

This CDR3 spans 12 amino acids. V was trimmed by 7 bases and J by 2 bases, leaving 8 bases between them. Germline CDR1 and CDR2: SNHLY and FYNNEI. TCRdb's copy holds only in-frame clones and misses some; the assay was immunoSEQ multiplex PCR. The repertoire holds about 160,000 clones, 88% seen once, with over 4% in the top ten. Turning to this clone: The antigen is undetermined.

This TCR was recovered from an adult who received the AZD1222 COVID-19 vaccine. Source: peripheral blood, taken 28 days after the second AZD1222 dose. The chain recombines TRBV2 with TRBJ2-5; D ambiguous. The CDR3 sequence: CASIFQQETQYF. The CDR3, as DNA: TGTGCCAGCATTTTCCAACAAGAGACCCAGTACTTC.